What follows is one T cell receptor beta chain and its context. Antigen specificity is unknown. The source of the sample is a study of monozygotic twins with inflammatory bowel disease. A 2.5 ml blood sample was drawn per donor. UMIs containing a 6-nucleotide sample barcode were added via template switching. No DNA is given; TCRdb re-called the 5' RACE reads and lists each CDR3 protein once. This table holds hundreds of thousands of distinct CDR3 sequences. Study-wide results and limits: Healthy co-twins exceeded IBD patients in TCRbeta diversity as measured by inverse Simpson. Among T cells, the various subtypes were not distinguishable.

The receptor comes from a human donor with ulcerative colitis or Crohn's disease, or a healthy co-twin of an affected twin (not recorded which). Sequenced input: blood.

The CDR3 loop is CASSTGRREQFF. V usage is TRBV19 and J usage is TRBJ2-1; as DNA is missing, the TRBD1 call by TCRdb cannot be tested. CDR1 is LNHDA, CDR2 SQIVND, per germline (reference sequence). The CDR3 runs 12 residues.